This TCR beta chain originates from a study of T-cell memory formation after mild COVID-19. Study observations and caveats: Clones from the second wave (peaking day 37) had unconfirmed SARS-CoV-2 specificity. Clones contracting over day 15 to 85 were CD4/CD8 balanced, with later expanders leaning CD4+.

5'RACE with constant-segment primers built TCRalpha and TCRbeta cDNA libraries with UMIs. TCRdb ran MiXCR on the 5' RACE reads and lists one entry per CDR3 protein. The data contain around 390,000 distinct CDR3 sequences, 16% of them singletons. The CDR3 runs to 11 residues. Germline V CDR1 and CDR2: SEHNR, FQNEAQ (reference sequence). This clonotype was counted ten times or more. Antigen: not known. One end of the junction varies from germline; a read error may be responsible. This chain connects TRBV7-9 to TRBJ2-5; D remains ambiguous. Material: PBMCs or a T cell subset sorted from them (not recorded which). The source is a man aged 18 to 29 who had mild COVID-19 (a few samples of this study predate the infection). Cell type and time point are not known. The CDR3 DNA follows: TGTGCCAGCAGGTTAGAAGAGACCCAGTACTTC. Its protein is CASRLEETQYF.